These T cell receptor beta chains were read from a single sample in a study of CD8 T cells in Susac syndrome. TCRdb reanalysed the immunoSEQ multiplex PCR reads using MiXCR and keeps one entry per CDR3 protein. The repertoire consists of 150,000 to 200,000 distinct CDR3 sequences, with approximately 95% occurring once and the leading ten covering 0.16%. The sample consisted of CD8+ T cells from PBMCs. Receptor source: a human donor with Susac syndrome. CDR3s include the opening cysteine and the closing phenylalanine or tryptophan. Only part of the rows carry a size: once, few, many, or a class if the clone is expanded.

TRBV5-1	.	15	CASRLQVSNTGELFF
TRBV3-1	.	16	CASSPPTGYLMKTQYF
TRBV25-1	.	12	CASSEIVEEQYF
TRBV28	.	13	CASWSSSTDTQYF
TRBV13	.	16	CASSPRLQGIDTEAFF
TRBV24-1	.	14	CATSDRRGTGELFF
TRBV5-1	.	15	CASSPPGQGYAGYTF
TRBV7-2	.	15	CASSRGREFPDTQYF
TRBV29-1	.	12	CSAGLAGDEQFF
TRBV11-2	once	13	CASSLSSSDEQYF
TRBV12-3/TRBV12-4	.	12	CASSPSRTEQYF
TRBV7-9	.	15	CASSLGQGLWETQYF
TRBV2	.	14	CASSGTLTHTEAFF
TRBV29-1	few	16	CSVEDLLGQGANVLTF
TRBV7-6	.	18	CASSPTRSIYTKSDTQYF
TRBV4-1	.	17	CASSEWTDTSFTDTQYF
TRBV5-1	.	11	CASINTDTQYF
TRBV18	.	14	CASSPPGQGASQYF
TRBV9	.	14	CASRGTGDNSPLHF
TRBV7-9	.	16	CASSLDSGGTNEKLFF
TRBV5-1	.	13	CASSLEGAQPQHF
TRBV9	.	13	CASSEGSLYEQYF
TRBV24-1	.	14	CATSDSGNTGELFF
TRBV27	.	14	CASSPRDRVNGYTF
TRBV13	.	15	CASSNGTVTNYGYTF
TRBV3-1	.	16	CASSQDYRGGSYEQYF
TRBV4-1	.	14	CASSQGLGTDEQFF
TRBV21-1	once	15	CARPTSGASTDTQYF
TRBV13	.	14	CASSPKAAYNEQFF
TRBV5-6	.	14	CASSLRGTHYEQYF
TRBV7-9	.	13	CASSPIETYEQYF
TRBV7-2	.	13	CASSLATAGELFF
TRBV18	.	14	CASSPTSGQETQYF
TRBV9	.	15	CASSGDGTLMSEQYF
TRBV4-1	.	16	CASSQDMLTAYNEQFF
TRBV7-6	once	20	CASSFYPSGALMASTDTQYF